This T cell receptor beta chain was found in a study of T cell changes during pregnancy in multiple sclerosis. V shed 0 bases and J 5 bases; nucleotides not matched to a gene: 7. The CDR3 is made up of 16 amino acids. CDR1 is SGHRS and CDR2 is YFSETQ in the germline V gene. Repertoires were generated with immunoSEQ multiplex PCR, while TCRdb's copy carries only in-frame clones and drops some. Here the sample spans about 77,000 clones, 85% to 95% being singletons. The TCR sequence derives from a female donor in good health, enrolled as a control in a pregnancy study. Sample: peripheral blood, taken after pregnancy. The chain employs TRBV5-1 and TRBJ2-3; 9 bases line up with TRBD2. The CDR3 bases are TGCGCCAGCAGCTTGGAGGCGGGAGGGCGGGGAGATACGCAGTATTTT. It encodes CASSLEAGGRGDTQYF. Filled out from reference TRBV5-1 and TRBJ2-3, the complete variable domain reads KAGVTQTPRYLIKTRGQQVTLSCSPISGHRSVSWYQQTPGQGLQFLFEYFSETQRNKGNFPGRFSGRQFSNSRSEMNVSTLELGDSALYLCASSLEAGGRGDTQYFGPGTRLTVL.